This TCR beta chain was identified during a study of blood T cell repertoires in COVID-19 (dated by TCRdb to about 2020). Context from the whole study: Samples from collaborators originated in the United States, Italy and Spain and spanned both the acute and convalescent phases of COVID-19. The prospective study material was composed of cDNA or gDNA derived from T cells, B-cell-depleted T cells, or PBMCs. Deeply sampled blood TCRbeta repertoires from subjects exposed to, actively infected with, or recovered from COVID-19 were included in the dataset. The repertoires were released in a freely available public database meant as a resource for research on the immune response to SARS-CoV-2. Samples were obtained from the ongoing ImmuneRACE study (first 160 participants) and from over 1,000 subjects provided by 6 global collaborators. The sample metadata nearly always contained a de-identified subject ID, COVID-19 status, age in years and sex. Where HLA class I and class II types were available, the types were taken from metadata supplied by the sample provider, not from assay-based typing.

At one collaborating source in Seattle, patients were enrolled during active infection and were followed longitudinally through the course of disease. Whole blood was collected in K2EDTA tubes by collaborating institutions according to the institutions' own protocols. For TCRbeta analysis, collaborators shipped samples as frozen whole blood, isolated PBMCs, or DNA extracted from either of those sample types. Study-level results and caveats: How much clinical and demographic metadata was included differed by source and by participant, and the metadata was provided uncurated.

TCRbeta CDR3 regions were amplified from genomic DNA by means of the immunoSEQ Assay, a bias-controlled multiplex PCR. The published analysis was carried out like this. The number of nucleated cells in each sample was estimated from the amplification of reference gene primers within the assay. To quantify the absolute abundance of each unique TCRbeta CDR3 rearrangement, sequence reads were collapsed and filtered. For each sample, productive Simpson clonality was calculated by taking the square root of Simpson's diversity index across productive rearrangements. TCRdb stores this immuneACCESS table with in-frame sequences only. Part of the clones is absent; in the studies checked, under half of the shortfall reflects unresolved V genes, and no reason is known for the rest. Clone size and the V and J calls come from that table; the DNA yielded D and trimming. This sample has 300,000 to 350,000 clones in its table, and approximately 90% of those were observed once. Around 4% of the sample belongs to the ten largest clones.

V is reduced by 7 bases and J by 4 bases, leaving a spacing of 17 bases between them. The germline V gene specifies MNHEY as CDR1 and SVGAGI as CDR2. From cysteine to phenylalanine, the CDR3 is 14 amino acids long. Left in the record is the CDR3 DNA by itself, 42 bases read in frame from the first base. On this clone: Its specific antigen is unknown. One base away there is no much larger clone; base qualities are not given.

The sequence was collected from a woman aged 55-70 years with COVID-19, enrolled during active disease. Material for sequencing was peripheral blood. In this chain, TRBV6-5 is recombined with TRBJ2-7; a tentative D call is TRBD2 (5 bases match). The CDR3: CASKQDLREYEQYF. The nucleotides read TGTGCCAGCAAGCAGGACTTGAGGGAATACGAGCAGTACTTC.